A single sample gave rise to the 31 T cell receptor beta chains below, sequenced in a study of blood T cell repertoires in COVID-19. The assay was immunoSEQ multiplex PCR, and TCRdb's table has in-frame clones only and misses some. The sample comprises a few hundred thousand clones, roughly 83% of which are singletons, and 7.4% rests with the top ten. Sequenced sample: peripheral blood. These receptors came from a woman aged 45-65 years with acute or convalescent COVID-19.

The gene calls are TRBV2 and TRBJ2-7; D possibly corresponds to TRBD2 (5 bases). This CDR3 is 13 amino acids long. Germline CDR1 is SNHLY and CDR2 is FYNNEI. Trimming removed 4 bases at V and 2 bases at J, with 9 bases between. The CDR3 nucleotides are TGTGCCAGCAGTGGGACTGCCCCCTACGAGCAGTACTTC. Translation gives CASSGTAPYEQYF.

This chain joins TRBV27 and TRBJ2-1, with a possible D match to TRBD2 (7 bases). This CDR3 comprises 15 residues. V shed 6 bases and J shed 1 base, with 13 bases lying between them. Per germline, CDR1 MNHEY and CDR2 SMNVEV (reference sequence). The CDR3, as DNA: TGTGCCAGCAGGATAAGGGGGGGATCCTACAATGAGCAGTTCTTC. Translating gives CASRIRGGSYNEQFF.

V gene TRBV27 combines with J gene TRBJ2-1; D might be TRBD2 (6 bases). Trimming shortened V by 4 bases and J by 2 bases, and 12 bases separated the two germline ends. Germline CDR1 and CDR2: MNHEY and SMNVEV (reference sequence). CDR3 length: 15 residues. The CDR3 spells CASSSRGGTYNEQFF. The CDR3 region has the DNA TGTGCCAGCAGTTCTCGGGGAGGCACCTACAATGAGCAGTTCTTC.

This clone was found a few times. This chain links TRBV18 with TRBJ2-7; 9 nucleotides line up with TRBD2. The ends lost 3 bases at V and 3 bases at J; junction bases unmatched: 3. The V gene's germline CDR1 is KGHSH and CDR2 LQKENI. This CDR3 has 14 residues. DNA for the CDR3: TGTGCCAGCTCACCGAGAGCGGGGGGCTACGAGCAGTACTTC. Translated, it gives CASSPRAGGYEQYF.

This chain uses TRBV4-1 with TRBJ1-1; 9 bases are shared with TRBD1. The CDR3 consists of 16 residues. The germline V gene has CDR1 MGHRA and CDR2 YSYEKL. J gave up 3 bases and V 4 bases, and 9 bases lay outside the gene matches. The CDR3 nucleotides are TGCGCCAGCAGCCCCGGGACAGGGAGGAGTGACACTGAAGCTTTCTTT. It yields the protein CASSPGTGRSDTEAFF.

The chain joins TRBV2 to TRBJ2-7; D is ambiguous. This CDR3 has 11 residues. Germline lookup yields CDR1 SNHLY and CDR2 FYNNEI. V was trimmed by 8 bases and J by 6 bases, leaving 11 bases between them. In DNA form, the CDR3 reads TGTGCCAGCCTTAGCTCTCGCGAGCAGTACTTC. This sequence encodes CASLSSREQYF.

CDR3 nucleotide sequence: TGCGCCAGCAGCTTGAGTCAGGGAGGGTATTACGAGCAGTACTTC. This sequence encodes CASSLSQGGYYEQYF. V usage is TRBV5-1 and J usage is TRBJ2-7, with 7 bases identical to TRBD2. With V trimmed by 1 base and J by 4 bases, 8 bases remained unmatched. Germline V gene data show CDR1 as SGHRS and CDR2 as YFSETQ. The CDR3 is made up of 15 amino acids. Using reference TRBV5-1 and TRBJ2-7 for the parts outside the CDR3, the full variable domain is KAGVTQTPRYLIKTRGQQVTLSCSPISGHRSVSWYQQTPGQGLQFLFEYFSETQRNKGNFPGRFSGRQFSNSRSEMNVSTLELGDSALYLCASSLSQGGYYEQYFGPGTRLTVT.

This chain joins TRBV5-6 and TRBJ1-1; 7 nucleotides align to TRBD1. V gave up 2 bases and J gave up 10 bases; unmatched junction bases: 8. The V gene's germline CDR1 is SGHDT and CDR2 YYEEEE. This CDR3 comprises 13 residues. CDR3 in DNA: TGTGCCAGCAGCTTAGGACAGGTGTTTCGAGCTTTCTTT. Its translation is CASSLGQVFRAFF.

This clone was detected only a few times. This rearrangement joins TRBV7-2 to TRBJ2-7; 9 bases are shared with TRBD2. This CDR3 has 14 residues. Germline loops: CDR1 SGHTA, CDR2 FQGNSA. The V segment lost 8 bases and the J segment 1 base; nucleotides outside the gene matches: 6. The CDR3 nucleotides are TGTGCCAGCGGAGCTAGCGGGGCGTCCTACGAGCAGTACTTC. It codes for CASGASGASYEQYF.

This clone appeared once. This CDR3 is CASSEEGQGSYEQYF. In nucleotides, the CDR3 is TGCGCCAGCAGTGAGGAGGGACAGGGCTCCTACGAGCAGTACTTC. The chain combines TRBV10-2 with TRBJ2-7, with 9 bases lining up with TRBD1. The CDR3 runs to 15 residues. Germline V gene data show CDR1 as WSHSY and CDR2 as SAAADI. V was pared by 2 bases and J by 0 bases, with 2 bases of the junction left unmatched.

This rearrangement joins TRBV4-2 to TRBJ1-4; TRBD1 aligns across 7 bases. The V gene end was trimmed by 0 bases and the J gene end by 8 bases; junction bases not matched to a gene: 6. The CDR3 runs to 15 residues. The germline V gene has CDR1 LGHNA and CDR2 YNFKEQ. The CDR3 region has the DNA TGTGCCAGCAGCCAAGATGGGCAGGGGGACGAAAAACTGTTTTTT. This sequence encodes CASSQDGQGDEKLFF.

This chain connects TRBV5-5 to TRBJ1-2; 10 bases fit TRBD1. Germline trimming cut 1 base from V and 7 bases from J; bases unmatched to any gene: 10. CDR3 size: 16 residues. In germline, CDR1 is SGHKS, CDR2 YYEKEE (reference sequence). CDR3 region: CASSLNRGQGISGYTF. The CDR3, as DNA: TGTGCCAGCAGCTTGAACCGGGGACAGGGGATTTCTGGCTACACCTTC.

V is TRBV28 and J is TRBJ2-5, with 9 bases matching TRBD2. The trim removed 5 bases at V and 5 bases at J, leaving 6 bases unmatched. Germline values: CDR1 MDHEN, CDR2 SYDVKM. CDR3 length: 14 residues. This CDR3 reads CASSPGLARETQYF. CDR3 coding DNA: TGTGCCAGCAGTCCCGGACTAGCGAGGGAGACCCAGTACTTC.

The V gene is TRBV28, the J gene TRBJ1-5; D gene unclear. The germline V gene encodes CDR1 MDHEN and CDR2 SYDVKM. CDR3 length: 15 amino acids. Trimming removed 5 bases at V and 4 bases at J, with 15 bases between. CDR3 in DNA: TGTGCCAGCAGTCCCCGAGGGCGAGGGAATCAGCCCCAGCATTTT. It specifies CASSPRGRGNQPQHF.

V is TRBV7-2 and J is TRBJ1-2; D uncertain. CDR1 is SGHTA and CDR2 is FQGNSA in the germline V gene. V shed 5 bases and J shed 5 bases, with 18 bases lying between them. The CDR3 consists of 15 residues. CDR3 amino acids: CASSPDGGFSYGYTF. In DNA, the CDR3 is TGTGCCAGCAGCCCCGATGGAGGTTTCAGTTATGGCTACACCTTC.

The chain uses TRBV12-3 or TRBV12-4 and TRBJ2-5; 7 bases align to TRBD2. J lost 5 bases, V lost 7 bases, and 7 bases had no gene match. The CDR3 extends over 13 amino acids. DNA of the CDR3: TGTGCCAGCAAGATTGGACTAGAGGAGACCCAGTACTTC. Protein product: CASKIGLEETQYF.

This clone has at least ten counts. The chain joins TRBV10-1 to TRBJ1-1; the match to TRBD1 covers 9 bases. This CDR3 region has 15 residues. V lost 4 bases to trimming and J lost 1 base; unmatched junction nucleotides: 4. Germline V CDR1 and CDR2: WNHNN, SYGVQD (reference sequence). This chain's CDR3 is CASSGRQGENTEAFF. The DNA for the CDR3 is TGCGCCAGCAGTGGGAGACAGGGGGAGAACACTGAAGCTTTCTTT.

V is TRBV6-1 and J is TRBJ2-5; 8 bases map to TRBD1. The CDR3 is 16 amino acids. V gave up 1 base and J gave up 5 bases; unmatched junction bases: 9. Germline V CDR1 and CDR2: MNHNS, SASEGT. The CDR3 nucleotides read TGTGCCAGCAGTGAAGGGGACAGGAGAGGTTGGGAGACCCAGTACTTC. It codes for CASSEGDRRGWETQYF.

This rearrangement joins TRBV27 to TRBJ1-6, with D unclear. The CDR3 loop spans 13 amino acids. V was trimmed by 3 bases and J by 12 bases, leaving 12 bases between them. Germline V gene sequence: CDR1 MNHEY, CDR2 SMNVEV (reference sequence). CDR3 DNA: TGTGCCAGCAGTTTCAGACGAGGGTTACCCCTCCACTTT. Translation gives CASSFRRGLPLHF.

This clone was found a few times. This chain connects TRBV19 to TRBJ2-7, with 12 nucleotides matching TRBD1. CDR1 and CDR2 from the germline V gene are LNHDA and SQIVND (reference sequence). The CDR3 sequence is 16 residues long. Trimming cost V 5 bases and J 3 bases; bases outside gene matches: 8. Written as DNA, the CDR3 is TGTGCCAGTAGTTTTCAGGGACAGGGGGCGCGCTACGAGCAGTACTTC. It is translated as CASSFQGQGARYEQYF.

The V gene is TRBV6-2 or TRBV6-3, the J gene TRBJ2-1; D remains ambiguous. The CDR3 covers 14 residues. V lost 0 bases and J 7 bases, leaving 10 bases between the germline ends. Germline V gene lookup returns CDR1 MNHEY and CDR2 SVGEGT. CDR3 sequence: CASSYSSNVNEQFF. The DNA for the CDR3 is TGTGCCAGCAGTTACTCGAGTAACGTAAATGAGCAGTTCTTC.

The chain uses TRBV3-1 (or the pseudogene TRBV3-2) and TRBJ2-2; 8 bases are shared with TRBD1. Germline CDR1 is LGHDT and CDR2 is YNNKEL (reference sequence). The CDR3 loop spans 16 amino acids. Losses at the gene ends were 2 bases for V and 5 bases for J; bases not matched to a gene: 7. CDR3 region: CASSQYRGARTGELFF. In nucleotides, the CDR3 is TGTGCCAGCAGCCAATACAGGGGGGCCCGGACCGGGGAGCTGTTTTTT.

The CDR3 is CASSEAADTQYF. The CDR3 DNA is TGTGCCAGCAGTGAGGCGGCAGATACGCAGTATTTT. The chain links TRBV2 to TRBJ2-3, with D unclear. V lost 3 bases, J lost 4 bases, and 5 bases lay in between. This CDR3 spans 12 amino acids. Germline assignment: CDR1 SNHLY and CDR2 FYNNEI.

The genes are TRBV5-1 and TRBJ2-3, with 7 bases fitting TRBD1. J lost 1 base, V lost 4 bases, and 3 bases had no gene match. The CDR3 contains 14 residues. Germline values: CDR1 SGHRS, CDR2 YFSETQ. CDR3 in amino acids: CASSRGQGTDTQYF. In nucleotides, the CDR3 is TGCGCCAGCAGCCGAGGACAGGGCACAGATACGCAGTATTTT.

The V gene is TRBV28, the J gene TRBJ1-1; D unresolved. Trimming cost V 5 bases and J 5 bases, with 15 bases left between them. Per germline, CDR1 MDHEN and CDR2 SYDVKM. CDR3 length: 14 residues. The CDR3 is CASSAPPHATEAFF. Here the CDR3 DNA reads TGTGCCAGCAGTGCCCCCCCGCATGCGACTGAAGCTTTCTTT.

This clone has a handful of counts. This sequence joins TRBV3-1 (or the pseudogene TRBV3-2) and TRBJ1-4; 7 nucleotides line up with TRBD1. The CDR3 is made up of 15 amino acids. V lost 4 bases to trimming and J lost 4 bases; unmatched junction nucleotides: 6. Germline CDR1 and CDR2: LGHDT and YNNKEL (reference sequence). As DNA, the CDR3 is TGTGCCAGCAGCCCCGGGACAGAGGATAATGAAAAACTGTTTTTT. It codes for CASSPGTEDNEKLFF.

This clone has ten or more counts. J is TRBJ2-2 and V is TRBV24-1, with TRBD1 matching 8 bases. The CDR3 runs 16 residues. V shed 0 bases, J shed 2 bases, and the junction held 1 base outside the gene matches. Germline loops: CDR1 KGHDR, CDR2 SFDVKD. CDR3 loop: CATSDLQGANTGELFF. CDR3 DNA: TGTGCCACCAGTGATTTGCAGGGGGCAAACACCGGGGAGCTGTTTTTT.

The chain carries TRBV7-9 and TRBJ1-4; 9 nucleotides align to TRBD1. There are 14 residues in the CDR3. Germline V gene lookup returns CDR1 SEHNR and CDR2 FQNEAQ (reference sequence). The trim removed 5 bases at V and 5 bases at J, leaving 3 bases unmatched. CDR3 in DNA: TGTGCCAGCAGCCCTGGACAGGGGAATGAAAAACTGTTTTTT. Amino acids: CASSPGQGNEKLFF.

CDR3: CASSKADGSGYEQYF. The CDR3, as DNA: TGTGCCAGCAGCAAAGCGGACGGGAGCGGCTACGAGCAGTACTTC. The gene calls are TRBV21-1 and TRBJ2-7; the tabulated D call, TRBD2, remains unverified against the DNA. TRBV21-1 is a pseudogene segment. The CDR3 consists of 15 residues.

This clone was seen once. The J gene is TRBJ2-5, the V gene TRBV4-2; 7 nucleotides line up with TRBD1. The CDR3 has 16 amino acids. Germline V gene sequence: CDR1 LGHNA, CDR2 YNFKEQ. The V and J ends lost 5 bases and 5 bases, in that order; junction bases with no gene match: 14. The CDR3 DNA follows: TGTGCCAGCAGCGACCGACCGGGACAGTATATGGAGACCCAGTACTTC. It is translated as CASSDRPGQYMETQYF.

The chain has TRBV28 and TRBJ2-5; 7 nucleotides line up with TRBD2. Losses at the gene ends were 5 bases for V and 9 bases for J; bases not matched to a gene: 6. CDR1 is MDHEN and CDR2 is SYDVKM in the germline V gene. CDR3 length: 12 residues. CDR3 amino acids: CASSNALAPQYF. Here the CDR3 DNA reads TGTGCCAGCAGTAACGCACTAGCGCCCCAGTACTTC.